The present entry profiles one T cell receptor (beta chain) with its context. The entry originates in a study of blood T cells in healthy people across ages. CDR1 and CDR2 (germline): MGHRA, YSYEKL. The CDR3 is 16 amino acids. Germline trimming cut 0 bases from V and 0 bases from J; bases unmatched to any gene: 0. Total RNA amounts of at least 5.5 micrograms were extracted per sample. Next came a second PCR, run for about 6 to 11 cycles, which used a sample-barcoded 5' primer along with a J-beta primer mix. TCRdb reprocessed the 5' RACE reads with MiXCR, giving one entry per CDR3 protein. There are hundreds of thousands of distinct CDR3 sequences in the sample; around 54% occur only once, and more than 35% lies in the top ten.

Sequenced: blood. The chain couples TRBV4-1 to TRBJ1-5, with 9 positions matching TRBD1. This sequence originates from a man in his sixties in good health. CDR3 sequence (DNA): TGCGCCAGCAGCCAAGAGGACAGGGGTAGCAATCAGCCCCAGCATTTT. As protein: CASSQEDRGSNQPQHF.